Ten or more counts support the clone carrying this TCR beta chain. This specimen comes from a study of CD8+CD57+ T cells in acquired aplastic anemia. By flow cytometry, patients selected for sequencing had shown an expansion of CD8+CD57+ cells. This CDR3 comprises 14 residues. V shed 6 bases and J shed 0 bases, with 8 bases lying between them. Genomic DNA, serving as template, underwent TCR beta VDJ and CDR3 profiling. TCRdb re-derived calls from the reads in MiXCR, one entry per CDR3 protein. There are about 200,000 distinct CDR3 sequences in the sample; about 62% occur only once, and around 58% lies in the top ten.

Sequencing used sorted CD4+, CD8+, or CD8+CD57+ T cells (not recorded which) from PBMCs. The J gene is TRBJ2-2, the V gene TRBV12-3 or TRBV12-4, with D unresolved. The source is a human donor with aplastic anemia. In nucleotides, the CDR3 is TGTGCCAGCAGCCAAACCACGAACACCGGGGAGCTGTTTTTT. Its translation: CASSQTTNTGELFF.